Sequencing of this T cell receptor (beta chain) was carried out in a study of patients and donors after allogeneic stem cell transplantation. In germline, CDR1 is KGHSY, CDR2 FQNENV. The CDR3 extends over 12 amino acids. The V end was cut by 6 bases, the J end by 5 bases, with 8 bases between. TCRdb re-analysed the RT-PCR reads in MiXCR, keeping a single row per CDR3 protein. Here the sample spans about 100,000 distinct CDR3 sequences, around 35% being singletons. The sample comprised blood, either unsorted or a sorted T cell fraction (not recorded which). This receptor was taken from a human donor who was either an allogeneic HSCT recipient or a stem cell or donor lymphocyte infusion donor (not recorded which). It is not recorded whose cells these are; they may come from a transplant donor. The chain joins TRBV16 to TRBJ2-1; unclear D gene. CDR3 amino acids: CASSPTNNEQFF. CDR3 nucleotide sequence: TGTGCCAGCAGTCCCACCAACAATGAGCAGTTCTTC.